Listed below are T cell receptor beta chains from one sample, sequenced in a study of T cell clonotyping in hematopoietic cell transplantation. Measured with immunoSEQ multiplex PCR; TCRdb has only the in-frame clones, and not every one. The table shows about 13,000 clones, with around 90% occurring only once. Sample: peripheral blood mononuclear cells. The receptors were sampled from a man aged 25-40 years in good health. Some clones in this sample may be carry-over from other donors' samples. The CDR3 runs from the conserved cysteine through the conserved F or W. The D gene is left open where the match is weak. Only part of the rows carry a size: once, few, many, or a class if the clone is expanded.

NA | NA | TRBJ1-1 | TRBV30 | TGTGCCTGGAGGGCGGGCTTCTACACTGAAGCTTTCTTT | CAWRAGFYTEAFF
NA | NA | TRBJ1-1 | TRBV4-1 | TGCGCCAGCAGCCGAAGGGACGTTGAACAGGGAGCTTTCTTT | CASSRRDVEQGAFF
NA | NA | TRBJ2-5 | TRBV30 | TGTGCCTGGACCTCCCAGAGGGGGGGGACTGAGACCCAGTACTTC | CAWTSQRGGTETQYF
NA | once | TRBJ1-4 | TRBV30 | TGTGCCTGGAGGTCCACCTCGGTTCGGGCTAATGAAAAACTGTTTTTT | CAWRSTSVRANEKLFF
NA | NA | TRBJ2-1 | TRBV4-2 | TGTGCCAGCAGCCAAGAGGGGACTGAGTGGGGTGAGCAGTTCTTC | CASSQEGTEWGEQFF
NA | NA | TRBJ2-1 | TRBV5-1 | TGCGCCAGCAGCAATCGGATTACCTACAATGAGCAGTTCTTC | CASSNRITYNEQFF
TRBD2 | NA | TRBJ2-3 | TRBV7-9 | TGTGCCAGCAGCTTAACGGGGGGTGGGACAGATACGCAGTATTTT | CASSLTGGGTDTQYF
NA | NA | TRBJ2-4 | TRBV30 | TGTGCCACCGAGGATGGGGGAGCCAAAAACATTCAGTACTTC | CATEDGGAKNIQYF
NA | NA | TRBJ2-5 | TRBV5-4 | TGTGCCAGCAGCCTCCGTCAGGGGTCGATCGAGACCCAGTACTTC | CASSLRQGSIETQYF
NA | NA | TRBJ2-7 | TRBV6-5 | TGTGCCAGCAGTTACCGGGACAAGAGCTCCTACGAGCAGTACTTC | CASSYRDKSSYEQYF
NA | NA | TRBJ2-1 | TRBV7-9 | TGTGCCAGCAGCTTACCAATGGTCCGGGACGACAATGAGCAGTTCTTC | CASSLPMVRDDNEQFF
TRBD2 | NA | TRBJ2-1 | TRBV2 | TGTGCCAGCAGGGCCCTAGCGGGAGGAACCTACAATGAGCAGTTCTTC | CASRALAGGTYNEQFF
NA | NA | TRBJ1-1 | TRBV7-8 | TGTGCCAGCAGCGGGAGGGGGGCCCGTGACACTGAAGCTTTCTTT | CASSGRGARDTEAFF
NA | NA | TRBJ1-6 | TRBV7-2 | TGTGCCAGCAGGTTAACTAACGGATTTAATTCACCCCTCCACTTT | CASRLTNGFNSPLHF
NA | NA | TRBJ1-1 | TRBV19 | TGTGCCAGTAGGGTAACTAGGGGGTCCGGCACTGAAGCTTTCTTT | CASRVTRGSGTEAFF
NA | NA | TRBJ1-4 | TRBV2 | TGTGCCAGCGGGCAGGGCGATGGGGAACTGTTTTTT | CASGQGDGELFF